Listed here is a single T cell receptor beta chain. Original analysis: Using reference gene primer amplification, nucleated cell counts were estimated. Generated by immunoSEQ multiplex PCR, the TCRdb table keeps only in-frame clones and is missing some. Clone size and V and J calls were adopted from that table, with D and trimming inferred from the DNA. The table shows over 150,000 clones, with approximately 80% occurring only once. These data originate in a study of blood T cell repertoires in COVID-19. Losses at the gene ends were 4 bases for V and 2 bases for J; bases not matched to a gene: 10. Per the germline V gene, CDR1 is MNHEY and CDR2 is SVGAGI. This CDR3 is 16 amino acids long. Enrolled during active infection, Seattle patients were then followed longitudinally.

The source of this sequence is a woman aged 40 to 50 with COVID-19, enrolled during active disease. Material for sequencing was peripheral blood. V usage is TRBV6-5 and J usage is TRBJ1-1, with 7 positions matching TRBD1. The CDR3 nucleotides read TGTGCCAGCAGTTCCCACAGGGGAGGCCAAAACACTGAAGCTTTCTTT. Translated, it gives CASSSHRGGQNTEAFF.